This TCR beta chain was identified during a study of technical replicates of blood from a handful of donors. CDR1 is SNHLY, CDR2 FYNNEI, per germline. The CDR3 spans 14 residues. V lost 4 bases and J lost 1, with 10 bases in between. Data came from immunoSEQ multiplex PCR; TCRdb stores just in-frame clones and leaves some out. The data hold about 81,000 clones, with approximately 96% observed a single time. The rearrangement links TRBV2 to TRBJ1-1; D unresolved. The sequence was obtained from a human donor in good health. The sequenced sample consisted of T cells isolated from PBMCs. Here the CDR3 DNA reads TGTGCCAGCAGTGCCCCAGATGCGAACACTGAAGCTTTCTTT. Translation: CASSAPDANTEAFF.